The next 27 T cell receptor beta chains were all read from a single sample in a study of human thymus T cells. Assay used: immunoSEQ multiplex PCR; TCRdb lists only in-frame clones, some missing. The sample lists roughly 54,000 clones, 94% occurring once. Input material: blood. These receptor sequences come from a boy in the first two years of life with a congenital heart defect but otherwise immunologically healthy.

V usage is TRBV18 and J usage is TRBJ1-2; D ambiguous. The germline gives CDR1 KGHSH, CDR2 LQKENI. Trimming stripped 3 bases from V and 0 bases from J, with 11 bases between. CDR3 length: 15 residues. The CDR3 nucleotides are TGTGCCAGCTCACCCTCGGCCGTTACTAACTATGGCTACACCTTC. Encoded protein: CASSPSAVTNYGYTF.

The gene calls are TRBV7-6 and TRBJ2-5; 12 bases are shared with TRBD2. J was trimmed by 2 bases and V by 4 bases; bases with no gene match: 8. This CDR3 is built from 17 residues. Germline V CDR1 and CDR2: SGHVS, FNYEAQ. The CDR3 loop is CASSYGGLAGSQETQYF. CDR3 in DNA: TGTGCCAGCAGCTACGGCGGACTAGCGGGGTCACAAGAGACCCAGTACTTC.

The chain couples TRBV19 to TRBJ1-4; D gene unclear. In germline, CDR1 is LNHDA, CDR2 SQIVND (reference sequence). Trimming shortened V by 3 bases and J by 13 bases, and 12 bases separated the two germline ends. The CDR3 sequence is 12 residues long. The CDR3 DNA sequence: TGTGCCAGTAGTATGTGGCAGGAGGCACTGTTTTTT. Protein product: CASSMWQEALFF.

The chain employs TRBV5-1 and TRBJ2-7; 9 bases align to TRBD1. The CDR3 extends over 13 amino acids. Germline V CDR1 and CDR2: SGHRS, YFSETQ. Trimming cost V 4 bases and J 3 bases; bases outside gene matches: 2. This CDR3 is CASSEDRGYEQYF. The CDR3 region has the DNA TGCGCCAGCAGCGAGGACAGGGGCTACGAGCAGTACTTC.

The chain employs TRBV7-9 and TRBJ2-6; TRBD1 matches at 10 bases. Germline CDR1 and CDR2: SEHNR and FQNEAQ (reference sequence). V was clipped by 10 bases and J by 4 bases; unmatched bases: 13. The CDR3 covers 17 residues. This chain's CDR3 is CATRGDRGLSGANVLTF. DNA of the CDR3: TGTGCCACAAGGGGGGACAGGGGACTCTCCGGGGCCAACGTCCTGACTTTC.

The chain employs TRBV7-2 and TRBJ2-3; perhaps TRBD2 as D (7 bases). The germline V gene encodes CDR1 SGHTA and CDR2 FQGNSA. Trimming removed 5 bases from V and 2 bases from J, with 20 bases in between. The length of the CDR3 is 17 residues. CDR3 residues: CASSIQWGLAATDTQYF. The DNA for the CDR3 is TGTGCCAGCAGCATCCAATGGGGGCTAGCGGCCACAGATACGCAGTATTTT.

The CDR3 here is CASSLFGDRPYEQYF. For the CDR3, the DNA is TGTGCCAGCAGCTTATTTGGGGACAGGCCCTACGAGCAGTACTTC. This chain links TRBV7-9 with TRBJ2-7; TRBD1 agrees at 8 bases. The CDR3 runs to 15 residues. Trimming took 2 bases from V and 2 from J; bases not matched to a gene: 5. Looked up from germline, CDR1 is SEHNR and CDR2 is FQNEAQ (reference sequence). Combining the CDR3 with reference TRBV7-9 and TRBJ2-7 gives the whole variable domain DTGVSQNPRHKITKRGQNVTFRCDPISEHNRLYWYRQTLGQGPEFLTYFQNEAQLEKSRLLSDRFSAERPKGSFSTLEIQRTEQGDSAMYLCASSLFGDRPYEQYFGPGTRLTVT.

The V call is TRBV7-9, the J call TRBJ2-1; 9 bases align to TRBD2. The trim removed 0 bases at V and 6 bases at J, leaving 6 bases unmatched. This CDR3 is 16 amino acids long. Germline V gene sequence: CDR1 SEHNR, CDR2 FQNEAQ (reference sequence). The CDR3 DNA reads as TGTGCCAGCAGCTTAGCTGGCGGGGGGGCCTCCAATGAGCAGTTCTTC. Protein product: CASSLAGGGASNEQFF.

This CDR3 reads CTSSQDEGLAQRSSYEQYF. The CDR3 bases are TGCACCAGCAGCCAAGATGAAGGACTAGCCCAGCGAAGCTCCTACGAGCAGTACTTC. The chain links TRBV1 to TRBJ2-7; the DNA was not compared with TRBD2, the D call given in the table. TRBV1 is termed a pseudogene. The CDR3 is made up of 19 amino acids.

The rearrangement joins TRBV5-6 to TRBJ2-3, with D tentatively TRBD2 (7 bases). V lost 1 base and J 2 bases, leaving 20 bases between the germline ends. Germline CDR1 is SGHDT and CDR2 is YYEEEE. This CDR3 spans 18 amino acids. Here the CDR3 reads CASSLLRMGGGPTDTQYF. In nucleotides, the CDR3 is TGTGCCAGCAGCTTGCTGAGGATGGGCGGGGGCCCCACAGATACGCAGTATTTT.

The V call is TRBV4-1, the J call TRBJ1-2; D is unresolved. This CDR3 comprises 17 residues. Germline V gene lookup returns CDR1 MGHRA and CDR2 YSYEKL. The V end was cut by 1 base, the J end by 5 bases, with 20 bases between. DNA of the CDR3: TGCGCCAGCAGCCAAGCGCGTCCCATCGGCGTAGGGTATGGCTACACCTTC. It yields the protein CASSQARPIGVGYGYTF.

In DNA form, the CDR3 reads TGTGCCAGCTCACGGGACAGGGACACCGGGGAGCTGTTTTTT. This encodes CASSRDRDTGELFF. V is TRBV18 and J is TRBJ2-2; 9 positions match TRBD1. The CDR3 sequence is 14 residues long. Germline V gene sequence: CDR1 KGHSH, CDR2 LQKENI. J was trimmed by 3 bases and V by 4 bases; bases with no gene match: 0.

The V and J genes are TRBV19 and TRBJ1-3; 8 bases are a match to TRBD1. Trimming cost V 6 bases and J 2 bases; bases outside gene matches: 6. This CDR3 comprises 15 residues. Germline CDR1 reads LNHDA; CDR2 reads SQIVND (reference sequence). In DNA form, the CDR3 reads TGTGCCAGTAGCGGACAGGGATTCGCTGGAAACACCATATATTTT. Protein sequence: CASSGQGFAGNTIYF.

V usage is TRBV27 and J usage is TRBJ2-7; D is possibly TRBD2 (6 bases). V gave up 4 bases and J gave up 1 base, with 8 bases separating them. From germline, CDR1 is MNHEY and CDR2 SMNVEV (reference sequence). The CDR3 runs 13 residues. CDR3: CASSWGTSYEQYF. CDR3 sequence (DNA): TGTGCCAGCAGTTGGGGGACTTCCTACGAGCAGTACTTC.

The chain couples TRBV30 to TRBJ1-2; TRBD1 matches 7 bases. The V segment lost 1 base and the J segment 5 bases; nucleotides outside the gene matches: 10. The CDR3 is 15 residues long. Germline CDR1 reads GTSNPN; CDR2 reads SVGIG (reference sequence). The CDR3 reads CAWSDLQGQFYGYTF. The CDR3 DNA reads TGTGCCTGGAGTGACCTACAGGGACAGTTTTATGGCTACACCTTC.

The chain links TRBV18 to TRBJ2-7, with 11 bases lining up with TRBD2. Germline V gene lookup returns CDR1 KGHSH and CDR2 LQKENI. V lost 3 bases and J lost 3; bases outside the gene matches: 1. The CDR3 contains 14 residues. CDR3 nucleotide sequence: TGTGCCAGCTCACCCGGGACTAGCGGCTACGAGCAGTACTTC. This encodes CASSPGTSGYEQYF.

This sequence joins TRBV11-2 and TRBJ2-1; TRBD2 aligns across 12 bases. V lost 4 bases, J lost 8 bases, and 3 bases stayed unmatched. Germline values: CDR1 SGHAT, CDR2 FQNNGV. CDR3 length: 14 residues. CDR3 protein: CASSYTSGGHEQFF. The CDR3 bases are TGTGCCAGCAGCTATACTAGCGGGGGGCATGAGCAGTTCTTC.

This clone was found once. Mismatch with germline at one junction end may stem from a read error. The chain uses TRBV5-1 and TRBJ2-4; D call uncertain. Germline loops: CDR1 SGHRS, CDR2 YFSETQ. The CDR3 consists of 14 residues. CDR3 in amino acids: CAGSESLAKNIQYF. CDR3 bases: TGCGCCGGCAGCGAAAGTCTAGCCAAAAACATTCAGTACTTC. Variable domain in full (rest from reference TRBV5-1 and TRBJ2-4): KAGVTQTPRYLIKTRGQQVTLSCSPISGHRSVSWYQQTPGQGLQFLFEYFSETQRNKGNFPGRFSGRQFSNSRSEMNVSTLELGDSALYLCAGSESLAKNIQYFGAGTRLSVL.

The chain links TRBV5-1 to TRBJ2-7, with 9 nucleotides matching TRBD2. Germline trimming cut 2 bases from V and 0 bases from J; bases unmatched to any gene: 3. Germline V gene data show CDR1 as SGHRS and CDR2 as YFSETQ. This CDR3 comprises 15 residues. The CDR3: CASSLIAGDSYEQYF. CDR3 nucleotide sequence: TGCGCCAGCAGCTTAATAGCGGGAGACTCCTACGAGCAGTACTTC.

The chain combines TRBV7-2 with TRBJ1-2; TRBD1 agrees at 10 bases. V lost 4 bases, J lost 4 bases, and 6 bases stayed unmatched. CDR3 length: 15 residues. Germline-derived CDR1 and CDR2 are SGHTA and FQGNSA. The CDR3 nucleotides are TGTGCCAGCAGCTCCCGGACAGGGGGGGCCTATGGCTACACCTTC. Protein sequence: CASSSRTGGAYGYTF.

In DNA, the CDR3 is TGCGCCAGCAGCTTGGTGTCTAGCGGGGGGGCTACTTCGGAGACCCAGTACTTC. Amino acid sequence: CASSLVSSGGATSETQYF. The chain joins TRBV5-1 to TRBJ2-5; 12 nucleotides align to TRBD2. Trimming cost V 0 bases and J 5 bases; bases outside gene matches: 11. Germline V gene lookup returns CDR1 SGHRS and CDR2 YFSETQ. This CDR3 has 18 amino acids.

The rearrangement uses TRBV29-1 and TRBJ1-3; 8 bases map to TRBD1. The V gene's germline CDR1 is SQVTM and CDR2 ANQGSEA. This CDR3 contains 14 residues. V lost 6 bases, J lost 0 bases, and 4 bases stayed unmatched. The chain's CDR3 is CSVLQGVSGNTIYF. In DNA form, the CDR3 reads TGCAGCGTACTACAGGGGGTCTCTGGAAACACCATATATTTT. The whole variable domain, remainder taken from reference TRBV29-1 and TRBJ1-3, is SAVISQKPSRDICQRGTSLTIQCQVDSQVTMMFWYRQQPGQSLTLIATANQGSEATYESGFVIDKFPISRPNLTFSTLTVSNMSPEDSSIYLCSVLQGVSGNTIYFGEGSWLTVV.

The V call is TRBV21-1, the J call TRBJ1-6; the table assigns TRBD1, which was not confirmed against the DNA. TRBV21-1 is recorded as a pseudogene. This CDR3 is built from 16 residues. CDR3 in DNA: TGTGCCAGCAGCAATATAGTCCTGACAGGGGATTCACCCCTCCACTTT. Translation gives CASSNIVLTGDSPLHF.

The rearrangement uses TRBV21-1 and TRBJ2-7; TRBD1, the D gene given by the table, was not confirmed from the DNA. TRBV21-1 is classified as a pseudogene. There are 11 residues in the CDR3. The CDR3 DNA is TGTGCCAGCGACAGGGGAGGCGAGCAGTACTTC. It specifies CASDRGGEQYF.

The CDR3 spells CASSLMSGELFF. The CDR3 DNA sequence: TGTGCCAGCAGCTTAATGTCGGGGGAGCTGTTTTTT. This chain uses TRBV6-1 with TRBJ2-2; D is uncertain. The CDR3 contains 12 residues. Per the germline V gene, CDR1 is MNHNS and CDR2 is SASEGT. V shed 6 bases and J shed 8 bases, with 10 bases lying between them.

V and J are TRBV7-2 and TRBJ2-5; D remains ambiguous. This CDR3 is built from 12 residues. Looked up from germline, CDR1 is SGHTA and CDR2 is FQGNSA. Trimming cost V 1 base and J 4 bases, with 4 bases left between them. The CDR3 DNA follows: TGTGCCAGCAGCTTAGGAAGAGAGACCCAGTACTTC. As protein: CASSLGRETQYF.

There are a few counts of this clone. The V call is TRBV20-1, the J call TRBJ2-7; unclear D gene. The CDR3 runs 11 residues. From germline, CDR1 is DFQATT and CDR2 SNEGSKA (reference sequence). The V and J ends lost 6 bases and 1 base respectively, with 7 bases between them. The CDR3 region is CSAPQSYEQYF. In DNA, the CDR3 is TGCAGTGCCCCTCAGTCCTACGAGCAGTACTTC.